This T cell receptor (beta chain) was captured by sequencing in a study of blood T cell repertoires in COVID-19. Looking at the study overall: Whether acute or convalescent, the COVID-19 samples came from the United States, Italy and Spain.

Germline V lookup: CDR1 MNHEY, CDR2 SVGAGI. The CDR3 has 15 residues. Trimming removed 4 bases from V and 0 bases from J, with 7 bases in between. Per the study methods: Reference gene primers were amplified, and this amplification served to estimate nucleated cell counts. The assay was immunoSEQ multiplex PCR, and TCRdb's table has in-frame clones only and misses some. Clonal size and the V and J genes are those of that table, whereas D and trimming came from the DNA. The sample has approximately 160,000 clones; over 80% are singletons. The chain has TRBV6-5 and TRBJ2-6; a possible D gene is TRBD1 (5 bases). The clonotype originates from a woman aged 80 or over with active or convalescent COVID-19. The source material was peripheral blood. The CDR3 spells CASSFDSSGANVLTF. The CDR3, as DNA: TGTGCCAGCAGTTTTGACAGCTCTGGGGCCAACGTCCTGACTTTC.